These 15 T cell receptor beta chains were sequenced from one sample in a study of cytomegalovirus exposure and HLA in healthy donors. PCR employed 60 Vbeta and 13 Jbeta primers. Sequencing was performed with immunoSEQ multiplex PCR; in TCRdb, only in-frame clones are kept and a portion is missing. Of under 200,000 clones listed, around 77% are singletons. Sequencing used PBMCs. The receptors stem from a man in his 60s in good health and CMV-seronegative.

The table lists this clone with a few counts. The chain links TRBV15 to TRBJ2-4; 7 positions match TRBD2. Germline-derived CDR1 and CDR2 are LNHNV and YYDKDF (reference sequence). The CDR3 consists of 17 residues. V lost 1 base and J lost 2; bases outside the gene matches: 8. CDR3 coding DNA: TGTGCCACCAGCAGAGTATCGGCAGCGGGATCCAAAAACATTCAGTACTTC. Encoded protein: CATSRVSAAGSKNIQYF.

The rearrangement links TRBV7-8 to TRBJ1-5; D is unclear. V lost 5 bases and J 2 bases, leaving 16 bases between the germline ends. Germline CDR1 SGHVS, CDR2 FQNEAQ. The CDR3 is 16 amino acids. The CDR3 spells CASSLRESIGNQPQHF. For the CDR3, the DNA is TGTGCCAGCAGCCTCCGGGAAAGTATTGGCAATCAGCCCCAGCATTTT.

The rearrangement links TRBV6-1 to TRBJ1-5; TRBD1 agrees at 9 bases. Germline lookup yields CDR1 MNHNS and CDR2 SASEGT. The CDR3 is 15 amino acids. The J segment lost 6 bases and the V segment lost 1 base, leaving 4 bases of the junction unmatched. The CDR3 DNA sequence: TGTGCCAGCAGTGAAGGGACAGGGGTTCCTCAGCCCCAGCATTTT. Residues: CASSEGTGVPQPQHF.

V usage is TRBV10-3 and J usage is TRBJ2-3, with TRBD2 identical over 8 bases. Germline V CDR1 and CDR2: ENHRY, SYGVKD. After removal of 3 bases from V and 5 bases from J, the junction contained 4 bases not matched to a gene. The CDR3 is 14 residues long. The CDR3 DNA is TGTGCCATCAGTGACGGGGGGGCGATAGATACGCAGTATTTT. Its protein is CAISDGGAIDTQYF.

The CDR3 sequence is CASSTRTANYGYTF. The CDR3 DNA sequence: TGCGCCAGCAGCACCCGGACAGCTAACTATGGCTACACCTTC. The chain is built from TRBV5-1 and TRBJ1-2; maybe TRBD1 (6 bases). Trimming removed 4 bases from V and 0 bases from J, with 10 bases in between. The CDR3 is 14 residues long. The germline V gene encodes CDR1 SGHRS and CDR2 YFSETQ.

The rearrangement joins TRBV1 to TRBJ2-7; the D call in the table, TRBD2, was not verified against the DNA. TRBV1 is assigned pseudogene status. The CDR3 has 13 residues. CDR3 sequence reads: CTSSPGLAGEQYF. The CDR3 coding sequence is TGCACCAGCAGCCCGGGACTAGCGGGCGAGCAGTACTTC.

This chain joins TRBV28 and TRBJ2-3; TRBD1 agrees at 8 bases. CDR3 length: 16 residues. The V segment lost 0 bases and the J segment 2 bases; nucleotides outside the gene matches: 4. Germline values: CDR1 MDHEN, CDR2 SYDVKM. The CDR3 is CASSLWAGQVTDTQYF. CDR3 sequence (DNA): TGTGCCAGCAGTTTATGGGCGGGACAGGTCACAGATACGCAGTATTTT.

J is TRBJ1-6 and V is TRBV5-1; 9 nucleotides align to TRBD1. The CDR3 totals 15 residues. Germline values: CDR1 SGHRS, CDR2 YFSETQ. V trimming: 5 bases; J trimming: 4 bases; junction bases outside the gene matches: 4. DNA of the CDR3: TGCGCCAGCAGGGAACAGGGGGCTTATAATTCACCCCTCCACTTT. It yields the protein CASREQGAYNSPLHF.

There are a few counts of this clone. The V call is TRBV19, the J call TRBJ1-1; D is perhaps TRBD1 (6 bases). Trimming cost V 5 bases and J 3 bases, with 16 bases left between them. Germline loops: CDR1 LNHDA, CDR2 SQIVND (reference sequence). This CDR3 is 15 amino acids long. CDR3 loop: CASSPLRAGDTEAFF. CDR3 DNA sequence: TGTGCCAGTAGTCCCTTACGGGCAGGGGACACTGAAGCTTTCTTT.

V gene TRBV28 combines with J gene TRBJ2-2, with D maybe TRBD2 (6 bases). Germline CDR1 reads MDHEN; CDR2 reads SYDVKM. The CDR3 covers 15 residues. V dropped 6 bases and J dropped 6 bases, with 17 bases sitting between them. The CDR3 nucleotides read TGTGCCAGCAGGGGGATGCGGGACCCCCCCGGGGAGCTGTTTTTT. It is translated as CASRGMRDPPGELFF.

The chain joins TRBV5-1 to TRBJ2-3; TRBD2 aligns across 11 bases. In germline, CDR1 is SGHRS, CDR2 YFSETQ. V was clipped by 4 bases and J by 3 bases; unmatched bases: 10. CDR3 length equals 17 residues. This chain's CDR3 is CASSPFWVAGGTDTQYF. The CDR3 DNA follows: TGCGCCAGCAGCCCGTTTTGGGTAGCGGGAGGGACAGATACGCAGTATTTT.

The chain has TRBV6-1 and TRBJ2-7; 11 nucleotides agree with TRBD2. V lost 6 bases, J lost 1 base, and 5 bases stayed unmatched. The length of the CDR3 is 15 residues. Germline V gene sequence: CDR1 MNHNS, CDR2 SASEGT. The CDR3 region is CASRLSGGASYEQYF. CDR3 DNA sequence: TGTGCCAGCAGACTTAGCGGGGGGGCATCCTACGAGCAGTACTTC.

This clone came up once. This sequence joins TRBV5-1 and TRBJ2-2; 8 bases are a match to TRBD1. Germline V gives CDR1 SGHRS, CDR2 YFSETQ. The junction had 8 bases not matched to a gene; V was cut back by 4 bases and J by 3 bases. CDR3 size: 16 residues. CDR3 sequence (DNA): TGCGCCAGCAGCCCGAGACAGGGGATGGACACCGGGGAGCTGTTTTTT. This gives the protein CASSPRQGMDTGELFF.

J is TRBJ1-6 and V is TRBV27, with TRBD1 as a possible D gene (6 bases). CDR3 length equals 16 residues. V was clipped by 5 bases and J by 0 bases, with 11 bases between them. The V gene's germline CDR1 is MNHEY and CDR2 SMNVEV (reference sequence). In DNA, the CDR3 is TGTGCCAGCAGTCAAGGACAGAGCTCCTATAATTCACCCCTCCACTTT. Translation gives CASSQGQSSYNSPLHF.

V is TRBV19 and J is TRBJ2-2, with 7 positions matching TRBD1. V trimming: 5 bases; J trimming: 7 bases; junction bases outside the gene matches: 10. Germline V gene data show CDR1 as LNHDA and CDR2 as SQIVND (reference sequence). The CDR3 runs to 15 residues. The CDR3 DNA reads TGTGCCAGTAGTCATGGTAGGGGGCTTATCGGGGAGCTGTTTTTT. Translation: CASSHGRGLIGELFF. Based on the CDR3 plus reference TRBV19 and TRBJ2-2, the full variable domain is DGGITQSPKYLFRKEGQNVTLSCEQNLNHDAMYWYRQDPGQGLRLIYYSQIVNDFQKGDIAEGYSVSREKKESFPLTVTSAQKNPTAFYLCASSHGRGLIGELFFGEGSRLTVL.